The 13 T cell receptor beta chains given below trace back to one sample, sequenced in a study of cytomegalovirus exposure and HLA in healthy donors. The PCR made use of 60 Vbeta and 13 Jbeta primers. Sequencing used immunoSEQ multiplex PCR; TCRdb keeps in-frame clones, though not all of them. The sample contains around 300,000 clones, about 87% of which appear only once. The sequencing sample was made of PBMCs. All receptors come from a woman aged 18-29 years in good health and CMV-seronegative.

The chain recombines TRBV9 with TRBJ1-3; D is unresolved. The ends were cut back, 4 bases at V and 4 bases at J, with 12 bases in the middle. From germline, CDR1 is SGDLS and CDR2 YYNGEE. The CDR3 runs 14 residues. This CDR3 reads CASSPRGGGNTIYF. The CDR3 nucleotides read TGTGCCAGCAGCCCCCGTGGCGGGGGAAACACCATATATTTT.

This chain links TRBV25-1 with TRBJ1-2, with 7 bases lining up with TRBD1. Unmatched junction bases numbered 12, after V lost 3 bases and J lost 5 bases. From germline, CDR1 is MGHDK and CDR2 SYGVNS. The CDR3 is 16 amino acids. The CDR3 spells CASSDPRGNGQYGYTF. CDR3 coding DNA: TGTGCCAGCAGTGACCCCAGGGGGAACGGACAATATGGCTACACCTTC.

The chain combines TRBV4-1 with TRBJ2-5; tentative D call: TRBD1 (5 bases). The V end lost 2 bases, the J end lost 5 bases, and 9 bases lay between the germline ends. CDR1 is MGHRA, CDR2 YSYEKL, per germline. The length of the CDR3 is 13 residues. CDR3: CASSQTAGETQYF. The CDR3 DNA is TGCGCCAGCAGCCAAACGGCAGGGGAGACCCAGTACTTC.

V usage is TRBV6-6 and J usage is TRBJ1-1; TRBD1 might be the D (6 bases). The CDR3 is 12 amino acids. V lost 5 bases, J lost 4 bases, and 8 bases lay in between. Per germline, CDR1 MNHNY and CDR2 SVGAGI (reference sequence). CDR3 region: CASSLQGTEAFF. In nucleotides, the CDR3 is TGTGCCAGCAGTCTACAGGGCACTGAAGCTTTCTTT.

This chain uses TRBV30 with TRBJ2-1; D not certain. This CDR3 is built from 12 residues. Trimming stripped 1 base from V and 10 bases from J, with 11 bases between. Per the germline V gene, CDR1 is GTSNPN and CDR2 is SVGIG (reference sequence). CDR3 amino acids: CAWSETVGEQFF. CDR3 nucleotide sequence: TGTGCCTGGAGTGAAACCGTCGGGGAGCAGTTCTTC.

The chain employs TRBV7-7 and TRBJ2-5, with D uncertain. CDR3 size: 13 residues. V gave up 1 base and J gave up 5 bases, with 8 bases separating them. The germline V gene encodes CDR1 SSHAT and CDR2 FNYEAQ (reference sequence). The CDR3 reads CASSLGSAETQYF. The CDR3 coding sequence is TGTGCCAGCAGCTTAGGGAGTGCGGAGACCCAGTACTTC.

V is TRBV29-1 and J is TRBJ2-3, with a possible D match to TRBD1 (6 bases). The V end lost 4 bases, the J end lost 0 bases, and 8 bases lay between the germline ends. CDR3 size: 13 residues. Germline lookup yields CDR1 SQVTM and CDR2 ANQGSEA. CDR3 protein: CSVVQGSTDTQYF. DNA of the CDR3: TGCAGCGTTGTACAGGGTAGCACAGATACGCAGTATTTT.

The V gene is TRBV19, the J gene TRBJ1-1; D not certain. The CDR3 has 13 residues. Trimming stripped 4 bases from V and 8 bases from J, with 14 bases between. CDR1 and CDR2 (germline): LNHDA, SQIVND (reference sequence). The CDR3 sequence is CASSTGPGLEAFF. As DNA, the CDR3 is TGTGCCAGTAGTACCGGCCCAGGATTGGAAGCTTTCTTT.

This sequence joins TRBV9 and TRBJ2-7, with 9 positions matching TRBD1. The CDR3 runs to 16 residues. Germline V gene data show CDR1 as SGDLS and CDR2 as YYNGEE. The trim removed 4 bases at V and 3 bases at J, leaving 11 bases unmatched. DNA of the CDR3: TGTGCCAGCAGCCGGGACGGGGACAGGGTGGTCTACGAGCAGTACTTC. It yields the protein CASSRDGDRVVYEQYF.

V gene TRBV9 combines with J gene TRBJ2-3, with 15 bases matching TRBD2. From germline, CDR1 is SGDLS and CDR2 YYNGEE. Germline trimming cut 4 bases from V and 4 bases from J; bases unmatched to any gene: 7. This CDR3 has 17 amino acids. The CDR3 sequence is CASSPGLAGGRSDTQYF. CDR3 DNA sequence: TGTGCCAGCAGCCCAGGACTAGCGGGGGGGCGGTCAGATACGCAGTATTTT.

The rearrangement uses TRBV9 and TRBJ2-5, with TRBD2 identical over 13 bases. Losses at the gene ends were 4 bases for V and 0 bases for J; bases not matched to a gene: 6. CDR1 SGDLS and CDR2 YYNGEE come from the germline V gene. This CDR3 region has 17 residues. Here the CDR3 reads CASSHRTSGGYQETQYF. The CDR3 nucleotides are TGTGCCAGCAGCCACCGGACTAGCGGGGGTTACCAAGAGACCCAGTACTTC.

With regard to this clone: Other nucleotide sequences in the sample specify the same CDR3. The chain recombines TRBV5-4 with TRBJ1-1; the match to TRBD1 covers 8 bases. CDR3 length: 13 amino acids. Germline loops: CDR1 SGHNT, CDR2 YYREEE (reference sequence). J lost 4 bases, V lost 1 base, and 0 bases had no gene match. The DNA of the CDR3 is TGTGCCAGCAGCTTGACAGGGGGCACTGAAGCTTTCTTT. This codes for CASSLTGGTEAFF.

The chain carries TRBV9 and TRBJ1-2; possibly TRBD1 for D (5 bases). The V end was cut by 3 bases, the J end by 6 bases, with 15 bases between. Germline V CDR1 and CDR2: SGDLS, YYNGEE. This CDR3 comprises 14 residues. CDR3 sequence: CASSASTRDDGYTF. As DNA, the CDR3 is TGTGCCAGCAGCGCCTCGACCAGGGATGATGGCTACACCTTC. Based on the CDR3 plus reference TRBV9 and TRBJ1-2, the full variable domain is DSGVTQTPKHLITATGQRVTLRCSPRSGDLSVYWYQQSLDQGLQFLIQYYNGEERAKGNILERFSAQQFPDLHSELNLSSLELGDSALYFCASSASTRDDGYTFGSGTRLTVV.